This TCR beta chain was identified during a study of cytomegalovirus exposure and HLA in healthy donors. This CDR3 is 12 amino acids long. In germline, CDR1 is SGHRS, CDR2 YFSETQ. The V end was cut by 7 bases, the J end by 4 bases, with 11 bases between. PCR employed 60 Vbeta and 13 Jbeta primers. Assay: immunoSEQ multiplex PCR; the TCRdb copy retains only in-frame clones and omits some. The sample lists roughly 48,000 clones, around 72% occurring once. The V gene is TRBV5-1, the J gene TRBJ1-2; D gene uncertain. Sequences were obtained from PBMCs. The source is a man aged 18 to 29 in good health and CMV-seronegative. The CDR3 bases are TGCGCCAGCGGACCGGGAACCTATGGCTACACCTTC. Protein sequence: CASGPGTYGYTF.